This TCR beta chain was found in a study of T-cell memory formation after mild COVID-19. This clonotype was observed a handful of times. Its antigen remains unidentified. TCRdb reprocessed the 5' RACE reads via MiXCR and lists one record per CDR3 protein. The sample contains about 350,000 distinct CDR3 sequences, around 15% of which appear only once. CDR1 is MNHNY, CDR2 SVGAGI, per germline (reference sequence). The CDR3 sequence is 13 residues long. V was pared by 10 bases and J by 8 bases, with 18 bases between. Study conclusions and caveats: Contracting CD4+ clones sat mainly in CM and EM; CD8+ in EMRA.

The sample taken for sequencing was PBMCs or a T cell subset sorted from them (not recorded which). The sequence was obtained from a man aged 18 to 29 who had mild COVID-19 (a few samples of this study predate the infection). Cell type and time point are not known. The gene calls are TRBV6-6 and TRBJ2-1; D tentatively fits TRBD1 or TRBD2 (5 bases each). This CDR3 reads CAIGPQVGDEQFF. The CDR3 DNA follows: TGTGCCATCGGACCACAGGTCGGGGATGAGCAGTTCTTC.